What follows are 20 T cell receptor beta chains derived from one specimen sequenced in a study of control samples from healthy donors and cancer patients. Clones were read by immunoSEQ multiplex PCR, and TCRdb kept only the in-frame ones, dropping some. The sample records roughly 88,000 clones, about nine tenths being singletons. The sample taken for sequencing was blood. These receptors all come from a man in his fifties or sixties in good health.

This clone came up once. The chain's CDR3 is CASVQGDTEAFF. CDR3 DNA sequence: TGTGCCAGTGTTCAGGGGGACACTGAAGCTTTCTTT. The gene calls are TRBV19 and TRBJ1-1; 7 nucleotides line up with TRBD1. CDR1 is LNHDA, CDR2 SQIVND, per germline (reference sequence). Losses at the gene ends were 8 bases for V and 3 bases for J; bases not matched to a gene: 3. The CDR3 is made up of 12 amino acids.

The rearrangement uses TRBV5-1 and TRBJ2-7; D uncertain. V was pared by 0 bases and J by 2 bases, with 9 bases between. The CDR3 sequence is 14 residues long. Looked up from germline, CDR1 is SGHRS and CDR2 is YFSETQ. CDR3 region: CASSLVGETYEQYF. Written as DNA, the CDR3 is TGCGCCAGCAGCTTGGTTGGCGAGACCTACGAGCAGTACTTC.

This sequence joins TRBV24-1 and TRBJ2-3; D is possibly TRBD1 or TRBD2 (5 bases each). V was trimmed by 4 bases and J by 0 bases, leaving 16 bases between them. The CDR3 contains 17 residues. Looked up from germline, CDR1 is KGHDR and CDR2 is SFDVKD. CDR3 loop: CATSDLRDGSSTDTQYF. DNA of the CDR3: TGTGCCACCAGTGACCTAAGGGACGGATCTAGCACAGATACGCAGTATTTT.

The chain links TRBV14 to TRBJ2-1; D is uncertain. Per germline, CDR1 SGHDN and CDR2 FVKESK. The CDR3 is made up of 12 amino acids. V gave up 1 base and J gave up 8 bases, with 6 bases separating them. CDR3: CASSQVHYEQFF. The CDR3, as DNA: TGTGCCAGCAGCCAAGTACACTATGAGCAGTTCTTC.

The chain couples TRBV19 to TRBJ2-2, with D possibly called TRBD1 or TRBD2 (5 bases each). V was shortened by 6 bases and J by 13 bases, with 18 bases between the two germline ends. The CDR3 has 13 residues. Germline V gives CDR1 LNHDA, CDR2 SQIVND (reference sequence). The CDR3 loop reads CASSRTQGVGLFF. The CDR3 DNA reads TGTGCCAGTAGCAGAACGCAGGGAGTTGGGCTGTTTTTT.

The chain is built from TRBV12-3 or TRBV12-4 and TRBJ1-1, with D unresolved. V lost 6 bases to trimming and J lost 7 bases, with 9 bases between them. The CDR3 is 11 amino acids. The chain's CDR3 is CASSKGLEAFF. CDR3 sequence (DNA): TGTGCCAGCAGCAAAGGCCTTGAAGCTTTCTTT.

This clone was recorded once. The genes are TRBV18 and TRBJ1-2, with TRBD1 identical over 7 bases. Per germline, CDR1 KGHSH and CDR2 LQKENI. The CDR3 consists of 14 residues. The junction had 7 bases not matched to a gene; V was cut back by 3 bases and J by 6 bases. This CDR3 reads CASSPQNQGDGYTF. The CDR3 DNA follows: TGTGCCAGCTCACCTCAGAATCAGGGGGATGGCTACACCTTC.

The genes are TRBV18 and TRBJ1-2, with D maybe TRBD1 (6 bases). Looked up from germline, CDR1 is KGHSH and CDR2 is LQKENI. The ends were cut back, 6 bases at V and 2 bases at J, with 7 bases in the middle. The CDR3 sequence is 12 residues long. The DNA of the CDR3 is TGTGCCAGCTCCACAGGGAACTATGGCTACACCTTC. As protein: CASSTGNYGYTF.

J is TRBJ2-1 and V is TRBV29-1, with D tentatively TRBD1 (5 bases). CDR1 SQVTM and CDR2 ANQGSEA come from the germline V gene. V was cut by 5 bases and J by 7 bases, with 15 bases left in between. This CDR3 has 13 residues. CDR3 DNA: TGCAGCGTTTCCGGTGCCAGGGCGAATGAGCAGTTCTTC. It codes for CSVSGARANEQFF.

This chain connects TRBV7-9 to TRBJ1-2; the D gene is possibly TRBD1 (5 bases). The length of the CDR3 is 15 residues. Per germline, CDR1 SEHNR and CDR2 FQNEAQ (reference sequence). Trimming removed 5 bases from V and 6 bases from J, with 19 bases in between. The CDR3 reads CASSLMTDARDGYTF. In nucleotides, the CDR3 is TGTGCCAGCAGCCTAATGACAGACGCTCGGGATGGCTACACCTTC.

This sequence joins TRBV6-5 and TRBJ1-4; 9 bases align to TRBD1. Germline V CDR1 and CDR2: MNHEY, SVGAGI. CDR3 length: 15 amino acids. The V segment lost 6 bases and the J segment 3 bases; nucleotides outside the gene matches: 5. CDR3 DNA: TGTGCCAGCAGGACGGGACAGGGACCTAATGAAAAACTGTTTTTT. Its protein is CASRTGQGPNEKLFF.

The chain combines TRBV7-8 with TRBJ2-7; the D call may be TRBD1 or TRBD2 (5 bases each). V was trimmed by 5 bases and J by 1 base, leaving 15 bases between them. This CDR3 has 15 amino acids. Germline assignment: CDR1 SGHVS and CDR2 FQNEAQ. As DNA, the CDR3 is TGTGCCAGCAGCCGAACCAGGGACCCGTCCTACGAGCAGTACTTC. It yields the protein CASSRTRDPSYEQYF.

The CDR3 DNA follows: TGCGCCAGCAGCCAAGCATATCCCTTACAGGGGGCTGGCGAAAAACTGTTTTTT. Translated: CASSQAYPLQGAGEKLFF. The V call is TRBV4-3, the J call TRBJ1-4; 9 bases are shared with TRBD1. V lost 1 base, J lost 8 bases, and 14 bases stayed unmatched. Germline V gene data show CDR1 as LGHNA and CDR2 as YSLEER. CDR3 size: 18 residues.

This chain links TRBV5-1 with TRBJ2-2; D is undetermined. The V gene's germline CDR1 is SGHRS and CDR2 YFSETQ. The CDR3 is 13 residues long. Trimming pared 1 base from V and 5 bases from J, leaving 6 bases between. CDR3 DNA: TGCGCCAGCAGCTTGACTGGTACCGGGGAGCTGTTTTTT. Amino acids: CASSLTGTGELFF.

The genes are TRBV25-1 and TRBJ2-2, with D maybe TRBD1 (6 bases). The germline V gene has CDR1 MGHDK and CDR2 SYGVNS. Trimming removed 6 bases from V and 3 bases from J, with 11 bases in between. The CDR3 loop spans 14 amino acids. CDR3 in amino acids: CASRQGIDTGELFF. The CDR3 DNA sequence: TGTGCCAGCAGACAGGGTATTGACACCGGGGAGCTGTTTTTT.

A note on this clone: Compared with germline, one end of the junction differs, possibly owing to a read error. J is TRBJ1-5 and V is TRBV12-3 or TRBV12-4; D gene ambiguous. CDR3 length: 13 residues. The CDR3 reads CTSSFAGNQPQHF. Here the CDR3 DNA reads TGTACCAGCAGTTTCGCGGGGAATCAGCCCCAGCATTTT.

The chain employs TRBV13 and TRBJ1-3; no definite D call. CDR1 and CDR2 from the germline V gene are PRHDT and FYEKMQ (reference sequence). Trimming shortened V by 8 bases and J by 8 bases, and 19 bases separated the two germline ends. This CDR3 region has 14 residues. CDR3 sequence (DNA): TGTGCCAGCGAGCTTAGGCCCGGGTTGGACACCATATATTTT. Residues: CASELRPGLDTIYF.

In this sample, this clone turned up a few times. V usage is TRBV7-8 and J usage is TRBJ2-7, with D hard to call. This CDR3 comprises 14 residues. The germline V gene has CDR1 SGHVS and CDR2 FQNEAQ. V lost 5 bases to trimming and J lost 3 bases, with 14 bases between them. For the CDR3, the DNA is TGTGCCAGCAGCCGGAAGGGCGCAGTCTACGAGCAGTACTTC. Protein product: CASSRKGAVYEQYF.

The chain uses TRBV5-4 and TRBJ2-3; 8 nucleotides agree with TRBD1. Germline-derived CDR1 and CDR2 are SGHNT and YYREEE (reference sequence). With 5 bases clipped from V and 2 bases from J, the junction kept 4 bases outside the gene matches. The CDR3 has 14 amino acids. The CDR3 nucleotides are TGTGCCAGCAGGGTGGACAGGGTCACAGATACGCAGTATTTT. This sequence encodes CASRVDRVTDTQYF.

V usage is TRBV5-1 and J usage is TRBJ2-5; TRBD2 agrees at 12 bases. The CDR3 loop spans 16 amino acids. Trimming took 0 bases from V and 5 from J; bases not matched to a gene: 5. CDR1 is SGHRS, CDR2 YFSETQ, per germline. The CDR3 nucleotides read TGCGCCAGCAGCTTGGGACTAGCGGGGGCCGGGGAGACCCAGTACTTC. Translation gives CASSLGLAGAGETQYF.